This T cell receptor beta chain originates from a study of early stage breast cancer tumors. At the level of the study: ER+/PR+/HER2- status applied to about 75% of the 16 invasive breast tumors. Invasive lobular carcinomas made up four of 12 ER+/PR+/HER2- tumors. Points from the study as a whole: Enriched TCRB sequences shared across patients were mostly commonly generated sequences.

The repertoire was sequenced with immunoSEQ multiplex PCR; TCRdb's copy has only in-frame clones and lacks some. The data contain fewer than 50,000 clones, approximately 72% of them seen just once; the ten biggest clones take up roughly 7.9%. V lost 3 bases, J lost 12 bases, and 1 base stayed unmatched. This CDR3 spans 11 amino acids. Looked up from germline, CDR1 is SGHDN and CDR2 is FVKESK. Worth noting for this clone: The antigen is undetermined.

Sequences were obtained from blood. The V call is TRBV14, the J call TRBJ2-1; TRBD1 aligns across 8 bases. This receptor was identified in a person aged 45 to 59 with breast cancer. CDR3 DNA sequence: TGTGCCAGCAGCCATGGGACAGGGCAGTTCTTC. Amino acids: CASSHGTGQFF. The whole variable domain, filled in from reference TRBV14 and TRBJ2-1, reads EAGVTQFPSHSVIEKGQTVTLRCDPISGHDNLYWYRRVMGKEIKFLLHFVKESKQDESGMPNNRFLAERTGGTYSTLKVQPAELEDSGVYFCASSHGTGQFFGPGTRLTVL.